This T cell receptor (beta chain) was observed in a study of blood T cell repertoires in COVID-19 (dated by TCRdb to 2020 to 2021). Describing the broader study: The collaborator samples originated in the United States, Italy and Spain and spanned the acute and convalescent phases of COVID-19. The material from the prospective study consisted of cDNA or gDNA derived from T cells, B-cell-depleted T cells, or PBMCs. Deeply sampled blood TCRbeta repertoires from subjects exposed to, actively infected with, or recovered from COVID-19 were included in the dataset. The repertoires were released in a freely available public database intended as a resource for research on the immune response to SARS-CoV-2. Samples came from the ongoing ImmuneRACE study (first 160 participants) plus 1,254 subjects from 6 global collaborators. Nearly every sample came with metadata listing a de-identified subject ID, COVID-19 status, age in years and sex. HLA class I and class II types, where available, came from metadata supplied by the sample provider rather than from assay-based typing. Study-wide findings and limitations: Clinical and demographic metadata were provided uncurated, with the amount varying by source and participant.

CDR1 and CDR2, per the germline V gene, are MGHDK and SYGVNS. Relative to germline, V is 2 bases shorter and J is 4 bases shorter, with 15 bases between their ends. The CDR3, cysteine through valine, is 15 amino acids long. The read is trimmed to its CDR3 DNA, 45 bases read in frame from base 1. TCRbeta CDR3 regions were amplified from genomic DNA using the immunoSEQ Assay, a bias-controlled multiplex PCR. Processing in the source paper ran as follows. Nucleated cell counts per sample were estimated from amplification of reference gene primers within the assay. To quantify the absolute abundance of each unique TCRbeta CDR3 rearrangement, sequence reads were collapsed and filtered. For each sample, productive Simpson clonality was calculated as the square root of Simpson's diversity index across productive rearrangements. TCRdb retrieved this table from immuneACCESS and kept in-frame rearrangements only. Not all clones are present; in checked studies, unresolved V genes account for under half, and no reason is known for the remainder. V and J calls plus clone size are reproduced from that table; the DNA served to infer D and trimming. Across this sample there are around 330,000 clones, with about 91% seen only once. The ten largest clones capture roughly 1.7% of the sample.

Concerning this clone itself: This receptor's antigen is unknown. No base qualities exist here, and no much larger clone lies one base off it.

In Seattle, one collaborating source enrolled patients while the infection was active and tracked those patients longitudinally over the course of disease. Whole blood was collected in K2EDTA tubes by collaborating institutions according to the institutions' own protocols. Collaborator samples were shipped for TCRbeta analysis as frozen whole blood, isolated PBMCs, or DNA extracted from either sample type. The sequenced sample consisted of peripheral blood. The source of this sequence is a woman in her twenties or thirties with COVID-19, enrolled during active disease. The sequence is built from TRBV25-1 and TRBJ2-7; TRBD1 might be the D gene, on 6 matching bases. The bases are TGTGCCAGCAGTGAAAAGGACAGAGTCGATTACGAGCAGTACGTC. Its amino acids are CASSEKDRVDYEQYV.